This T cell receptor (beta chain) was sequenced for a study of blood T cell repertoires in COVID-19. Study at large: COVID-19 samples from acute and convalescent phases originated in the United States, Italy and Spain. T cells, B-cell-depleted T cells, or PBMCs provided the cDNA or gDNA that served as material.

Original methodology: From reference gene primer amplification, estimates of nucleated cell counts were derived. Data came from immunoSEQ multiplex PCR; TCRdb stores just in-frame clones and leaves some out. D and trimming come from the DNA, and the V and J calls and clone size come from that table. Of approximately 200,000 clones listed, 94% were seen once; the top ten hold 0.76%. This clone was observed a few times. The length of the CDR3 is 12 residues. CDR1 is MNHEY, CDR2 SVGAGI, per germline. The V gene lost 4 bases and the J gene lost 11 bases, with 14 bases spanning the gap. Seattle's enrolled individuals joined amid active infection and were then monitored longitudinally.

This receptor was obtained from a man in his thirties or forties with COVID-19, enrolled during active disease. This chain connects TRBV6-5 to TRBJ1-1, with TRBD1 as a possible D gene (6 bases). The sample comprised peripheral blood. CDR3 DNA sequence: TGTGCCAGCAGTTTATACAGGGCAGAGGCTTTCTTT. Amino acids: CASSLYRAEAFF.